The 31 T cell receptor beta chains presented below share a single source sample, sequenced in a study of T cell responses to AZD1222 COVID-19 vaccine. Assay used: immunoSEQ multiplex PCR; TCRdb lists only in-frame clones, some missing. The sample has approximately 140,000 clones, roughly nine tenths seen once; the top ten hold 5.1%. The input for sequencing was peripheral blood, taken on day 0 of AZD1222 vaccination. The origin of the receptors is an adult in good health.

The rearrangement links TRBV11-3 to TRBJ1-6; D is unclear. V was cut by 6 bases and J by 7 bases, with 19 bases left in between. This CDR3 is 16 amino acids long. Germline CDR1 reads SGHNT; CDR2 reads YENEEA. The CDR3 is CASSKRWLGRNSPLHF. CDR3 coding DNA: TGTGCCAGCAGTAAACGGTGGCTGGGGAGGAATTCACCCCTCCACTTT.

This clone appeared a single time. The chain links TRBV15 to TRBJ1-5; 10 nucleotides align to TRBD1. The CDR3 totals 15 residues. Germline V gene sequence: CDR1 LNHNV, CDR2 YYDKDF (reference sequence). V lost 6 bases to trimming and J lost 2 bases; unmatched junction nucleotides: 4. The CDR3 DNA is TGTGCCACCAGGGGGGGGACAGGGGGCAATCAGCCCCAGCATTTT. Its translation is CATRGGTGGNQPQHF.

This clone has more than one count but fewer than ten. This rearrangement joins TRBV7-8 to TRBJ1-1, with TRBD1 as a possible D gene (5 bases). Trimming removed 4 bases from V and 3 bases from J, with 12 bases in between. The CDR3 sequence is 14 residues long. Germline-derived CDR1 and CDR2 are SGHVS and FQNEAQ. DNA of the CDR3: TGTGCCAGCAGCTCCTTAGGAGGGGACACTGAAGCTTTCTTT. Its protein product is CASSSLGGDTEAFF.

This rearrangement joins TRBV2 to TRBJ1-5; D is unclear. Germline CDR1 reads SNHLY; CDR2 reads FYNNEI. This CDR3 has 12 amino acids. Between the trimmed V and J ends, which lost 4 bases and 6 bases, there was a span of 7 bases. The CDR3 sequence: CASSVEGQPQHF. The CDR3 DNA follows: TGTGCCAGCAGTGTCGAAGGTCAGCCCCAGCATTTT.

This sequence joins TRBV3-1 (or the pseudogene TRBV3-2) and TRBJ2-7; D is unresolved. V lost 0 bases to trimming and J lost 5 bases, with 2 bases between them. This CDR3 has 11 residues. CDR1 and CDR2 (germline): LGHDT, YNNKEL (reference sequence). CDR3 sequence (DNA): TGTGCCAGCAGCCAAGACCACGAGCAGTACTTC. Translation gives CASSQDHEQYF.

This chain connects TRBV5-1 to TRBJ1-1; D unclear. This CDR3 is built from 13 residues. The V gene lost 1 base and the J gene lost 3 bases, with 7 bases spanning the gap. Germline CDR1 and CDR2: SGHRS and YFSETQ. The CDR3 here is CASSLTTDTEAFF. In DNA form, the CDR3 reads TGCGCCAGCAGCTTGACAACAGACACTGAAGCTTTCTTT.

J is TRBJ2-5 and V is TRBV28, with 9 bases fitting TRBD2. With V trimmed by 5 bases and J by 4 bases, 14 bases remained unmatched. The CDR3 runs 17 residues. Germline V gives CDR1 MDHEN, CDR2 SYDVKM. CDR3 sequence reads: CASSPVAGGRGLETQYF. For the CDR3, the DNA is TGTGCCAGCAGTCCTGTCGCTGGCGGGAGGGGGCTAGAGACCCAGTACTTC.

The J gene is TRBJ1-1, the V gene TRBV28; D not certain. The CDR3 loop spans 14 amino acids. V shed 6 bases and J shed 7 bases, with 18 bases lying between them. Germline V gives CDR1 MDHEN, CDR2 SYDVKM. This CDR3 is CASRSPPASIEAFF. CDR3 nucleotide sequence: TGTGCCAGCAGGTCACCCCCGGCTTCAATTGAAGCTTTCTTT. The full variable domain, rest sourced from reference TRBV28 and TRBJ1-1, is DVKVTQSSRYLVKRTGEKVFLECVQDMDHENMFWYRQDPGLGLRLIYFSYDVKMKEKGDIPEGYSVSREKKERFSLILESASTNQTSMYLCASRSPPASIEAFFGQGTRLTVV.

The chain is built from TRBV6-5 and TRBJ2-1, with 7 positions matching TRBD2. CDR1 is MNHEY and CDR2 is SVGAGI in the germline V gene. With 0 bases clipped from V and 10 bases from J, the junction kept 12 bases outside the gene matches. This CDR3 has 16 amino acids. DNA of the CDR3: TGTGCCAGCAGTTACTCGAGTTGGGACTACCGGGAGGAGCAGTTCTTC. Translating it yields CASSYSSWDYREEQFF.

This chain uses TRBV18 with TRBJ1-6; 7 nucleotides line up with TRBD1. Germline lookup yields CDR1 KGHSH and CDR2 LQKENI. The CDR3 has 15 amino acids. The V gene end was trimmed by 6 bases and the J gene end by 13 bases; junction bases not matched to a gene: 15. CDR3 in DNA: TGTGCCAGCTCGTGGTACAGGGGTGGGTCTGGTCCCCTCCACTTT. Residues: CASSWYRGGSGPLHF. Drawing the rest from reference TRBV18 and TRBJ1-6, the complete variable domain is NAGVMQNPRHLVRRRGQEARLRCSPMKGHSHVYWYRQLPEEGLKFMVYLQKENIIDESGMPKERFSAEFPKEGPSILRIQQVVRGDSAAYFCASSWYRGGSGPLHFGNGTRLTVT.

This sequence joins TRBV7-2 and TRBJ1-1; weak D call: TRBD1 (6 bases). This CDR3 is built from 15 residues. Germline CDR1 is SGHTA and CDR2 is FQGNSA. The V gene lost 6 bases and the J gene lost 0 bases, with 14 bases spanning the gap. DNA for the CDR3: TGTGCCAGCAGAGAACAGGGAAACATGAACACTGAAGCTTTCTTT. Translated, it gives CASREQGNMNTEAFF.

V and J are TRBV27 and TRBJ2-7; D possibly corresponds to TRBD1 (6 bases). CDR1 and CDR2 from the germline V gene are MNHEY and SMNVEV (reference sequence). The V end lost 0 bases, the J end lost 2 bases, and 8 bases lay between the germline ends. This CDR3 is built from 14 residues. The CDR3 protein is CASSLSAGAYEQYF. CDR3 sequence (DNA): TGTGCCAGCAGTTTATCGGCAGGGGCCTACGAGCAGTACTTC.

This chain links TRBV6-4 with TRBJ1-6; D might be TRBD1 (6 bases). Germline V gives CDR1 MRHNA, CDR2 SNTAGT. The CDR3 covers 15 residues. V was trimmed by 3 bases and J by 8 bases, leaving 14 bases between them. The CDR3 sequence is CASSEVQGRDSPLHF. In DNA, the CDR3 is TGTGCCAGCAGTGAAGTACAGGGCCGGGATTCACCCCTCCACTTT.

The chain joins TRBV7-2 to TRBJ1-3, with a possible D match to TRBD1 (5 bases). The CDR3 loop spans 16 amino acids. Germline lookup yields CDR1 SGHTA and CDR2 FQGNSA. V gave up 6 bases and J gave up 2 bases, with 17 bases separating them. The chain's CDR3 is CASSLSTGLAGNTIYF. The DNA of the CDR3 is TGTGCCAGCAGTTTATCTACAGGATTAGCTGGAAACACCATATATTTT.

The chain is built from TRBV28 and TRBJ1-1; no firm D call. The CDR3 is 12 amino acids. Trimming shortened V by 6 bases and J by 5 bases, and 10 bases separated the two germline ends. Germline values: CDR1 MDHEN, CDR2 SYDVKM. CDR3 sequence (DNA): TGTGCCAGCAGCCTCCAACAGACTGAAGCTTTCTTT. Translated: CASSLQQTEAFF.

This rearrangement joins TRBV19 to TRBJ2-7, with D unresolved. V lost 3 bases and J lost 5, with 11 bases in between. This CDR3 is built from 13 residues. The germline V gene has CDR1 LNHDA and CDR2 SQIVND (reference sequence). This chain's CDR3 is CASSIGWNDEQYF. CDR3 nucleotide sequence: TGTGCCAGTAGTATTGGCTGGAATGACGAGCAGTACTTC.

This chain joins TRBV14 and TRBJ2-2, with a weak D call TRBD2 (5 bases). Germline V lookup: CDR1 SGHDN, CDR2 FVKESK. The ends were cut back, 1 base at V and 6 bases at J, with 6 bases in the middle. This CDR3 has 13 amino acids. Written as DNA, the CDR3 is TGTGCCAGCAGCCAAGGGCGGGCCGGGGAGCTGTTTTTT. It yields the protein CASSQGRAGELFF.

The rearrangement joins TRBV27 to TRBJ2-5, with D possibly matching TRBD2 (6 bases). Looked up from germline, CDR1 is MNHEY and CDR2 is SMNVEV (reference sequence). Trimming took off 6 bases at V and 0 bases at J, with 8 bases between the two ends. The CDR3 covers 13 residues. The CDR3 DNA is TGTGCCAGCAGGATAGCGGACCAAGAGACCCAGTACTTC. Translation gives CASRIADQETQYF.

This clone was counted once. CDR3 sequence reads: CASSQDWTVTGELFF. The CDR3 nucleotides are TGCGCCAGCAGCCAAGATTGGACAGTCACCGGGGAGCTGTTTTTT. The rearrangement uses TRBV4-1 and TRBJ2-2, with a possible D match to TRBD1 (6 bases). V lost 0 bases, J lost 4 bases, and 9 bases lay in between. Germline V gene lookup returns CDR1 MGHRA and CDR2 YSYEKL. The CDR3 length is 15 residues.

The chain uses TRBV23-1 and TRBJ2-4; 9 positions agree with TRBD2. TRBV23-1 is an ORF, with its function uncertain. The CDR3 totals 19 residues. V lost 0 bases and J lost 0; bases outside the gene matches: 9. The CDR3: CASSQSGGLASLAKNIQYF. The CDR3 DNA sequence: TGCGCCAGCAGTCAATCGGGAGGACTAGCGAGTCTAGCCAAAAACATTCAGTACTTC.

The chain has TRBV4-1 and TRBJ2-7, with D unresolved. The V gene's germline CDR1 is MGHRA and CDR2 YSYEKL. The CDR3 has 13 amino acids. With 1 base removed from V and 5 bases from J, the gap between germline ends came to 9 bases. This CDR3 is CASSQVSGDEQYF. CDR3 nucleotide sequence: TGCGCCAGCAGCCAAGTATCGGGCGACGAGCAGTACTTC.

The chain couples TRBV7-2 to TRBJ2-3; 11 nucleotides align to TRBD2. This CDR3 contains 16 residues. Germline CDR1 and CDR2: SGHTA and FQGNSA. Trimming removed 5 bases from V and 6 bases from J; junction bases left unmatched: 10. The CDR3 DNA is TGTGCCAGCAGCCAAGCAGGAGTAGCGGGGGGGGATACGCAGTATTTT. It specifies CASSQAGVAGGDTQYF.

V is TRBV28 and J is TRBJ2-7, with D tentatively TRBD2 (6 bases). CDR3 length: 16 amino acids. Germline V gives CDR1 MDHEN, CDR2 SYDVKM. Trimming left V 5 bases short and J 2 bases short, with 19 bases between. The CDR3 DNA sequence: TGTGCCAGCAGTCCCCGGAGGGCGGGGAACCCCTACGAGCAGTACTTC. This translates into CASSPRRAGNPYEQYF.

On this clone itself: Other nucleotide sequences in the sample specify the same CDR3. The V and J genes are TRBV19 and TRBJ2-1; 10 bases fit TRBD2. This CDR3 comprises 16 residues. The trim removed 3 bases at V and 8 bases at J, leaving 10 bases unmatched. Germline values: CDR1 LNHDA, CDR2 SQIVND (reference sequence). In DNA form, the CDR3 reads TGTGCCAGTAGTATTAGCGCTAGCGGGAGTTGGGATGAGCAGTTCTTC. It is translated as CASSISASGSWDEQFF.

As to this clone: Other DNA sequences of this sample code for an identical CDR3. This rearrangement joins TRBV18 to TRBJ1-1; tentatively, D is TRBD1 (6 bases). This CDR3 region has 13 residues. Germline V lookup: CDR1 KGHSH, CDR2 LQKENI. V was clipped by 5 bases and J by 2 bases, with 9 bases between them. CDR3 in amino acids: CASSGQRNTEAFF. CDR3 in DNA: TGTGCCAGCTCAGGACAGAGAAACACTGAAGCTTTCTTT.

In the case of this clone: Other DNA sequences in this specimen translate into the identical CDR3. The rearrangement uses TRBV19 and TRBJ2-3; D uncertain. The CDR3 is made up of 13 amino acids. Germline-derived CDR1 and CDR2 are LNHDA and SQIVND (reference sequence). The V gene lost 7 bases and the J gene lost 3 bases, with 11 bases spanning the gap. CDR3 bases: TGTGCCAGTAACCGGGCCGGTACAGATACGCAGTATTTT. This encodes CASNRAGTDTQYF. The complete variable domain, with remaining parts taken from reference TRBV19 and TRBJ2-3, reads DGGITQSPKYLFRKEGQNVTLSCEQNLNHDAMYWYRQDPGQGLRLIYYSQIVNDFQKGDIAEGYSVSREKKESFPLTVTSAQKNPTAFYLCASNRAGTDTQYFGPGTRLTVL.

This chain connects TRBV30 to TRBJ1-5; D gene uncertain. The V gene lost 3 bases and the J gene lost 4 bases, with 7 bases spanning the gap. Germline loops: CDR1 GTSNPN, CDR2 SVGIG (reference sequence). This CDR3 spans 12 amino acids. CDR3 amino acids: CAWRYSNQPQHF. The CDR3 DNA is TGTGCCTGGAGGTACAGTAATCAGCCCCAGCATTTT. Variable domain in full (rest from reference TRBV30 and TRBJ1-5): SQTIHQWPATLVQPVGSPLSLECTVEGTSNPNLYWYRQAAGRGLQLLFYSVGIGQISSEVPQNLSASRPQDRQFILSSKKLLLSDSGFYLCAWRYSNQPQHFGDGTRLSIL.

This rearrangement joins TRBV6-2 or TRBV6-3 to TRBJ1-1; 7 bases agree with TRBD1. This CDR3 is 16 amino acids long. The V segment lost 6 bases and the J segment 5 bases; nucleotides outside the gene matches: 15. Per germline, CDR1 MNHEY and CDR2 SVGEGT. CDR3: CASSPPIQGRKTEAFF. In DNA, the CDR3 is TGTGCCAGCAGCCCCCCTATACAGGGGCGAAAGACTGAAGCTTTCTTT.

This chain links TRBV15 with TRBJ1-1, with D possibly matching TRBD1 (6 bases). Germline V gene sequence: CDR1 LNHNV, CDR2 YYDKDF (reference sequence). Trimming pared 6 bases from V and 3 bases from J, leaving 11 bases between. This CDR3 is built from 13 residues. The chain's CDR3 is CATSRGGDTEAFF. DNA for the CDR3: TGTGCCACCAGTCGAGGGGGGGACACTGAAGCTTTCTTT.

In DNA, the CDR3 is TGTGCCAGCAGTTACCCCGCCGCGGCAAGACCCTACGAGCAGTACTTC. Protein sequence: CASSYPAAARPYEQYF. This chain uses TRBV6-2 or TRBV6-3 with TRBJ2-7; no clear D. Germline V gene data show CDR1 as MNHEY and CDR2 as SVGEGT. There are 16 residues in the CDR3. Between the trimmed V and J ends, which lost 2 bases and 2 bases, there was a span of 16 bases.

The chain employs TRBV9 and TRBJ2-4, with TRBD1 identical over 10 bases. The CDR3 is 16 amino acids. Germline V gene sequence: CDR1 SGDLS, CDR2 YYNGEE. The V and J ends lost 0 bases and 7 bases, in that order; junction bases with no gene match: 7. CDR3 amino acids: CASSVEGQGGMNIQYF. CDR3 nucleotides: TGTGCCAGCAGCGTAGAAGGACAGGGGGGTATGAACATTCAGTACTTC.